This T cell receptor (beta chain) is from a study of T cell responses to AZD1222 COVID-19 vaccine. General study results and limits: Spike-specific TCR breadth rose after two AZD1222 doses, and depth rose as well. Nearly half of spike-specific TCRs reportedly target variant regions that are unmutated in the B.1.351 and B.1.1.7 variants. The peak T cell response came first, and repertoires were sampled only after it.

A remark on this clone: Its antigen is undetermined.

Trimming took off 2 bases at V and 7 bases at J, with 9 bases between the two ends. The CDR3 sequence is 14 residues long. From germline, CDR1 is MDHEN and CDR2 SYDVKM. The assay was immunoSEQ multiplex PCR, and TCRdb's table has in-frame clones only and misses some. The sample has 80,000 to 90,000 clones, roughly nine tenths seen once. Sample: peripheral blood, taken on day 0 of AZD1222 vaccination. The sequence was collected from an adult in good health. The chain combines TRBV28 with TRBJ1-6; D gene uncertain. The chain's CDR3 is CASSLTDGNSPLHF. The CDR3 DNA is TGTGCCAGCAGTTTAACGGATGGGAATTCACCCCTCCACTTT.